What follows are 15 T cell receptor beta chains derived from one specimen sequenced in a study of CD8+ T cells in alopecia areata. Sequencing used cDNA as its template, made by extracting RNA and reverse transcribing it. TCRdb keeps only in-frame clones here, not all; method: immunoSEQ multiplex PCR. There are roughly 98,000 clones in the sample; more than 55% occur only once, and about 16% lies in the top ten. Indicated treatment: oral pan-JAK inhibitor, 5-10 mg twice daily. This specimen consisted of CD8+ T cells sorted from blood, obtained at week 4, from a patient treated with tofacitinib. These receptors came from a human donor with alopecia areata.

The rearrangement uses TRBV27 and TRBJ2-1, with no clear D. The germline gives CDR1 MNHEY, CDR2 SMNVEV (reference sequence). The germline V and J ends were trimmed by 0 bases and 2 bases, with 11 bases remaining between them. The CDR3 contains 16 residues. DNA of the CDR3: TGTGCCAGCAGTTTATCTGTCCTAGGCCCCTACAATGAGCAGTTCTTC. Protein: CASSLSVLGPYNEQFF.

This clone came up a few times. The V gene is TRBV19, the J gene TRBJ2-7; 9 nucleotides match TRBD1. Per the germline V gene, CDR1 is LNHDA and CDR2 is SQIVND (reference sequence). The CDR3 length is 14 residues. V dropped 9 bases and J dropped 3; count of bases not matched to a gene: 9. CDR3 residues: CARARTGAFYEQYF. CDR3 in DNA: TGTGCCAGGGCAAGGACAGGGGCGTTCTACGAGCAGTACTTC.

The rearrangement joins TRBV27 to TRBJ2-3, with 8 bases matching TRBD2. This CDR3 region has 16 residues. J lost 0 bases, V lost 6 bases, and 8 bases had no gene match. CDR1 is MNHEY and CDR2 is SMNVEV in the germline V gene (reference sequence). Here the CDR3 reads CASSPLSGMSTDTQYF. The CDR3 DNA follows: TGTGCCAGCAGCCCTCTTAGCGGGATGAGCACAGATACGCAGTATTTT.

The chain recombines TRBV27 with TRBJ2-7; either TRBD1 or TRBD2 may fit D (5 bases each). The CDR3 has 14 amino acids. The germline gives CDR1 MNHEY, CDR2 SMNVEV (reference sequence). V lost 5 bases and J 0 bases, leaving 11 bases between the germline ends. CDR3 in amino acids: CASSTGRSSYEQYF. Here the CDR3 DNA reads TGTGCCAGCAGTACGGGACGGAGCTCCTACGAGCAGTACTTC.

This clone was observed a few times. The chain recombines TRBV5-6 with TRBJ1-5, with D tentatively TRBD1 (5 bases). The CDR3 extends over 16 amino acids. V was shortened by 1 base and J by 4 bases, with 15 bases between the two germline ends. Per germline, CDR1 SGHDT and CDR2 YYEEEE. DNA for the CDR3: TGTGCCAGCAGCTTGAGGAGGGGCGATAGAAATCAGCCCCAGCATTTT. Amino acids: CASSLRRGDRNQPQHF.

A single count supports this clone. The chain employs TRBV7-9 and TRBJ1-2; D unresolved. V lost 1 base, J lost 0 bases, and 6 bases lay in between. This CDR3 has 14 amino acids. Per germline, CDR1 SEHNR and CDR2 FQNEAQ (reference sequence). CDR3 region: CASSLDTPNYGYTF. In DNA, the CDR3 is TGTGCCAGCAGCTTAGACACCCCTAACTATGGCTACACCTTC.

The chain is built from TRBV7-9 and TRBJ2-3, with 7 bases matching TRBD1. J was trimmed by 4 bases and V by 8 bases; bases with no gene match: 9. The CDR3 is 14 residues long. Germline V gene data show CDR1 as SEHNR and CDR2 as FQNEAQ (reference sequence). The DNA for the CDR3 is TGTGCCAGCCGAGGAACAGACAGGGCAGATACGCAGTATTTT. This gives the protein CASRGTDRADTQYF.

The genes are TRBV5-1 and TRBJ2-3; TRBD2 aligns across 9 bases. The trim removed 0 bases at V and 5 bases at J, leaving 1 base unmatched. The CDR3 is made up of 14 amino acids. Germline-derived CDR1 and CDR2 are SGHRS and YFSETQ. In DNA form, the CDR3 reads TGCGCCAGCAGCTTGGCACTAGCGGGAGATACGCAGTATTTT. Protein product: CASSLALAGDTQYF.

The V call is TRBV5-1, the J call TRBJ1-2, with a possible D match to TRBD1 (6 bases). V lost 5 bases, J lost 4 bases, and 18 bases lay in between. The CDR3 totals 15 residues. Germline-derived CDR1 and CDR2 are SGHRS and YFSETQ. This CDR3 is CASRPPGQGPYGYTF. CDR3 DNA sequence: TGCGCCAGCAGACCCCCGGGGCAGGGGCCCTATGGCTACACCTTC. Filled out from reference TRBV5-1 and TRBJ1-2, the complete variable domain reads KAGVTQTPRYLIKTRGQQVTLSCSPISGHRSVSWYQQTPGQGLQFLFEYFSETQRNKGNFPGRFSGRQFSNSRSEMNVSTLELGDSALYLCASRPPGQGPYGYTFGSGTRLTVV.

The J gene is TRBJ2-5, the V gene TRBV7-9; maybe TRBD2 (5 bases). The V end lost 4 bases, the J end lost 5 bases, and 11 bases lay between the germline ends. Germline V gene sequence: CDR1 SEHNR, CDR2 FQNEAQ (reference sequence). This CDR3 has 13 amino acids. CDR3 amino acids: CASSSPTRETQYF. Written as DNA, the CDR3 is TGTGCCAGCAGCTCGCCCACTAGGGAGACCCAGTACTTC.

The V call is TRBV4-1, the J call TRBJ2-7; D perhaps matches TRBD2 (6 bases). The CDR3 extends over 15 amino acids. V dropped 3 bases and J dropped 1 base, with 13 bases sitting between them. Looked up from germline, CDR1 is MGHRA and CDR2 is YSYEKL. The chain's CDR3 is CASSQEGVGSYEQYF. The CDR3 bases are TGCGCCAGCAGCCAGGAGGGAGTAGGGTCCTACGAGCAGTACTTC.

The CDR3 is CAWETKYLDTQYF. CDR3 nucleotides: TGTGCCTGGGAAACTAAGTATCTGGATACGCAGTATTTT. The chain combines TRBV30 with TRBJ2-3; D not resolved. The germline gives CDR1 GTSNPN, CDR2 SVGIG (reference sequence). The ends were cut back, 5 bases at V and 6 bases at J, with 15 bases in the middle. The CDR3 is 13 amino acids.

The chain employs TRBV5-6 and TRBJ1-3; no clear D gene. Germline lookup yields CDR1 SGHDT and CDR2 YYEEEE. V was shortened by 0 bases and J by 0 bases, with 10 bases between the two germline ends. The CDR3 is 16 residues long. The CDR3 nucleotides are TGTGCCAGCAGCTTGGGGCAGGCACCCTCTGGAAACACCATATATTTT. Encoded protein: CASSLGQAPSGNTIYF.

The chain recombines TRBV2 with TRBJ1-5; maybe TRBD1 (6 bases). The CDR3 has 14 amino acids. The germline gives CDR1 SNHLY, CDR2 FYNNEI. The germline V and J ends were trimmed by 6 bases and 4 bases, with 13 bases remaining between them. Written as DNA, the CDR3 is TGTGCCAGCAGCTTGGGGGGCGGTAATCAGCCCCAGCATTTT. The encoded protein is CASSLGGGNQPQHF.

The V and J genes are TRBV29-1 and TRBJ2-1, with D maybe TRBD1 (5 bases). The germline V gene has CDR1 SQVTM and CDR2 ANQGSEA. V lost 1 base to trimming and J lost 3 bases, with 10 bases between them. The CDR3 covers 14 residues. The CDR3 sequence: CSVEGMGLYNEQFF. CDR3 coding DNA: TGCAGCGTTGAAGGGATGGGGCTCTACAATGAGCAGTTCTTC.